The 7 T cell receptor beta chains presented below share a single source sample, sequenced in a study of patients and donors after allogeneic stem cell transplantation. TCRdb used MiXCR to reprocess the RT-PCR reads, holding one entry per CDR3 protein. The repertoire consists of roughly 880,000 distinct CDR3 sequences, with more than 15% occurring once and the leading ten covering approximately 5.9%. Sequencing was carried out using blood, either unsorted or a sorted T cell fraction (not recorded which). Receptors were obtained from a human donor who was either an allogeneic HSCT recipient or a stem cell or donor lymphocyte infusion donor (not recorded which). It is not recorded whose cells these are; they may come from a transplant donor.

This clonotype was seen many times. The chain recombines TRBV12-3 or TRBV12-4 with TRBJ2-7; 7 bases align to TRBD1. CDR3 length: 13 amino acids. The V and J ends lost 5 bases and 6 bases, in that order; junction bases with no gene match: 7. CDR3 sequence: CASSRRDSVEQYF. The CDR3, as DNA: TGTGCCAGCAGTCGCCGGGACAGTGTCGAGCAGTACTTC.

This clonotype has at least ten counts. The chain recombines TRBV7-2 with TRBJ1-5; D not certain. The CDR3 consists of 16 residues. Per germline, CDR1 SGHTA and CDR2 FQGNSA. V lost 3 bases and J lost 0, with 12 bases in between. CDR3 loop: CASSFKGPDSNQPQHF. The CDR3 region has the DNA TGTGCCAGCAGCTTTAAGGGCCCCGATAGCAATCAGCCCCAGCATTTT.

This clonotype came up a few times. CDR3 amino acids: CASRAHGTQNTGELFF. The CDR3 bases are TGTGCCAGCCGTGCCCACGGGACACAAAACACCGGGGAGCTGTTTTTT. The rearrangement uses TRBV3-1 and TRBJ2-2; the D gene is possibly TRBD1 (6 bases). V lost 8 bases to trimming and J lost 2 bases, with 18 bases between them. The CDR3 runs 16 residues. Germline V gene data show CDR1 as LGHDT and CDR2 as YNNKEL (reference sequence).

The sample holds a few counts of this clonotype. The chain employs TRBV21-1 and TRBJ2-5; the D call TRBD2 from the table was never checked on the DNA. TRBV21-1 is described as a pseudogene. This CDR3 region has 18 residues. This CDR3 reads CASSKVWTSGGYLWTQYF. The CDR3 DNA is TGTGCCAGCAGCAAAGTGTGGACTAGCGGGGGGTACCTATGGACCCAGTACTTC.

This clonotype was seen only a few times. This CDR3 reads CASSLTSGETDTQYF. CDR3 sequence (DNA): TGTGCCAGCAGCTTGACTAGCGGGGAAACAGATACGCAGTATTTT. This chain links TRBV9 with TRBJ2-3, with TRBD2 matching 11 bases. V dropped 4 bases and J dropped 3; count of bases not matched to a gene: 4. The CDR3 has 15 amino acids. Germline CDR1 reads SGDLS; CDR2 reads YYNGEE.

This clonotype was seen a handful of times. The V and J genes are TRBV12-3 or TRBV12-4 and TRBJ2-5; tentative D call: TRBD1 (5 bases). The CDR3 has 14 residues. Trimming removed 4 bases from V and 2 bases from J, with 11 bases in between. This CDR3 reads CASSSYQGQETQYF. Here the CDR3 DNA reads TGTGCCAGCAGTTCCTACCAGGGTCAAGAGACCCAGTACTTC.

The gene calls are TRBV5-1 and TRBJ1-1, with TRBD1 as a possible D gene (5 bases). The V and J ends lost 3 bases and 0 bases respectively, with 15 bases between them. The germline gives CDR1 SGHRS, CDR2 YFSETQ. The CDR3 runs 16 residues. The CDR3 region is CASSSLIQDLNTEAFF. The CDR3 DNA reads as TGCGCCAGCAGCTCACTAATACAGGACTTGAACACTGAAGCTTTCTTT.